Each of the 11 T cell receptor beta chains below was sequenced from the same sample in a study of a mutant IDH1 vaccine in newly diagnosed glioma. Libraries were prepared by immunoSEQ multiplex PCR; TCRdb keeps only in-frame clonotypes and omits some of them. The data show about 55,000 clones, about four fifths seen once. These receptors are not linked to any known antigen. Regarding time point: week 23, last vaccination. The investigators gave 300 ug of mutant IDH1 20-mer peptide in each vaccine dose, together with topical imiquimod. The sequenced sample was PBMCs, obtained from a glioma patient whose treatment included an IDH1 peptide vaccine. The receptor source for this set is a man aged 40-49 years with glioma.

The chain carries TRBV27 and TRBJ2-3; TRBD1 matches at 8 bases. This CDR3 is built from 15 residues. CDR1 is MNHEY and CDR2 is SMNVEV in the germline V gene (reference sequence). J was trimmed by 5 bases and V by 3 bases; bases with no gene match: 7. CDR3 nucleotide sequence: TGTGCCAGCAGTTTCACAGGGGGTTATGGAGATACGCAGTATTTT. This translates into CASSFTGGYGDTQYF.

The chain has TRBV5-4 and TRBJ1-2; D is ambiguous. The CDR3 has 11 residues. Trimming cost V 0 bases and J 8 bases, with 5 bases left between them. CDR1 and CDR2 (germline): SGHNT, YYREEE (reference sequence). The CDR3, as DNA: TGTGCCAGCAGCTTGGATGGAGGCTACACCTTC. As protein: CASSLDGGYTF.

The rearrangement joins TRBV5-1 to TRBJ1-1; 9 nucleotides match TRBD1. The CDR3 extends over 17 amino acids. The J segment lost 2 bases and the V segment lost 1 base, leaving 9 bases of the junction unmatched. Germline CDR1 is SGHRS and CDR2 is YFSETQ. The CDR3 DNA reads TGCGCCAGCAGCTTGACCGCCGGGACAGGGACCAACACTGAAGCTTTCTTT. Its protein is CASSLTAGTGTNTEAFF. The complete variable domain, with remaining parts taken from reference TRBV5-1 and TRBJ1-1, reads KAGVTQTPRYLIKTRGQQVTLSCSPISGHRSVSWYQQTPGQGLQFLFEYFSETQRNKGNFPGRFSGRQFSNSRSEMNVSTLELGDSALYLCASSLTAGTGTNTEAFFGQGTRLTVV.

V is TRBV4-1 and J is TRBJ1-1; no clear D gene. This CDR3 spans 13 amino acids. CDR1 is MGHRA, CDR2 YSYEKL, per germline. V was pared by 4 bases and J by 1 base, with 7 bases between. This CDR3 reads CASSPTENTEAFF. The CDR3 DNA sequence: TGCGCCAGCAGCCCCACAGAGAACACTGAAGCTTTCTTT.

The chain uses TRBV19 and TRBJ2-5, with D maybe TRBD1 (6 bases). CDR1 and CDR2 (germline): LNHDA, SQIVND (reference sequence). The CDR3 extends over 14 amino acids. V shed 3 bases and J shed 7 bases, with 15 bases lying between them. The CDR3 spells CASSIAGADGTQYF. The DNA for the CDR3 is TGTGCCAGTAGTATTGCAGGGGCCGATGGGACCCAGTACTTC.

The chain combines TRBV29-1 with TRBJ2-3, with unresolved D. This CDR3 is built from 15 residues. V lost 1 base and J 0 bases, leaving 11 bases between the germline ends. The germline CDR1 and CDR2 sequences are SQVTM and ANQGSEA. The CDR3 DNA follows: TGCAGCGTTGAAGCCACAGCCAGGAGCACAGATACGCAGTATTTT. This encodes CSVEATARSTDTQYF.

This clone was seen a few times. J is TRBJ1-4 and V is TRBV2; no reliable D call. The V and J ends lost 7 bases and 3 bases respectively, with 6 bases between them. The CDR3 contains 12 residues. Germline V gives CDR1 SNHLY, CDR2 FYNNEI. Here the CDR3 DNA reads TGTGCCAGCACCTGGGCTAATGAAAAACTGTTTTTT. Residues: CASTWANEKLFF.

This sequence joins TRBV18 and TRBJ2-6; possible D gene TRBD1, 5 bases. Trimming took off 8 bases at V and 0 bases at J, with 11 bases between the two ends. The CDR3 totals 15 residues. Germline V gene lookup returns CDR1 KGHSH and CDR2 LQKENI. In nucleotides, the CDR3 is TGTGCCAGCCCACAGGTCTCCTCTGGGGCCAACGTCCTGACTTTC. It yields the protein CASPQVSSGANVLTF.

The chain has TRBV25-1 and TRBJ1-4; possibly TRBD1 for D (5 bases). This CDR3 is built from 14 residues. The ends were cut back, 6 bases at V and 7 bases at J, with 15 bases in the middle. Germline V lookup: CDR1 MGHDK, CDR2 SYGVNS. DNA of the CDR3: TGTGCCAGCAGCCCCGGTGGGACGGCTGAAAAACTGTTTTTT. This gives the protein CASSPGGTAEKLFF.

This sequence joins TRBV27 and TRBJ2-7; 8 bases agree with TRBD1. Germline V gene sequence: CDR1 MNHEY, CDR2 SMNVEV (reference sequence). The J segment lost 6 bases and the V segment lost 3 bases, leaving 13 bases of the junction unmatched. The CDR3 totals 16 residues. CDR3 nucleotides: TGTGCCAGCAGTTTGCGTAGACAGGGGCGGGTGGGCGAGCAGTACTTC. Translation gives CASSLRRQGRVGEQYF.

The chain carries TRBV7-9 and TRBJ1-2, with 11 bases aligning to TRBD1. This CDR3 has 15 residues. After removal of 5 bases from V and 4 bases from J, the junction contained 6 bases not matched to a gene. Germline CDR1 and CDR2: SEHNR and FQNEAQ (reference sequence). The CDR3, as DNA: TGTGCCAGCAGCAACGACGGGACAGGGGGCTATGGCTACACCTTC. Translating it yields CASSNDGTGGYGYTF.